The clone carrying this T cell receptor beta chain was detected many times. TCR beta CDR3 region amplification was performed from RNA transcripts. Using the HTBI primer set, a first-round RT-PCR was run on the TCR CDR3. TCRdb independently ran MiXCR on the multiplex PCR reads; one entry per CDR3 protein. The sample contains about 420,000 distinct CDR3 sequences, about an eighth of which appear only once. This entry belongs to a study of T cells in Graves' hyperthyroidism and ophthalmopathy. The V gene's germline CDR1 is DFQATT and CDR2 SNEGSKA (reference sequence). V was trimmed by 5 bases and J by 0 bases, leaving 17 bases between them. CDR3 length equals 15 residues.

The genes are TRBV20-1 and TRBJ2-7; D is unresolved. This sequence originates from a woman between 18 and 29 years old with Graves' hyperthyroidism. The sequencing input was blood. CDR3 DNA: TGCAGTGCTCCTGGAGCTGGTTCTAGCTCCTACGAGCAGTACTTC. Translating it yields CSAPGAGSSSYEQYF.